This T cell receptor beta chain was documented in a study of Graves' ophthalmopathy and Graves' hyperthyroidism. RNA transcripts were the source from which TCR beta CDR3 regions were amplified. A first-round RT-PCR used HTBI primers, followed by a second-round multiplex PCR. TCRdb processed the multiplex PCR reads anew with MiXCR; each CDR3 protein has one entry. The table has hundreds of thousands of distinct CDR3 sequences, around a fifth seen once; the top ten hold more than 5.5%. This clonotype was picked up many times. After removal of 1 base from V and 1 base from J, the junction contained 7 bases not matched to a gene. CDR3 size: 17 residues. Germline V CDR1 and CDR2: SGHVS, FNYEAQ.

Sequenced sample: peripheral blood. The sequence came from a young woman with stable Graves' hyperthyroidism. Some clones in this sample may be carry-over from other donors' samples. The chain has TRBV7-6 and TRBJ2-4; 7 bases align to TRBD2. CDR3 loop: CASSLEVAGAAKNIQYF. DNA for the CDR3: TGTGCCAGCAGCTTAGAGGTTGCGGGAGCCGCCAAAAACATTCAGTACTTC.